The following is a T cell receptor (beta chain) sequence with its context. This sample stems from a study of T cell responses to AZD1222 COVID-19 vaccine. Germline loops: CDR1 KGHSH, CDR2 LQKENI. The CDR3 loop spans 15 amino acids. V gave up 2 bases and J gave up 6 bases; unmatched junction bases: 2. The repertoire was sequenced with immunoSEQ multiplex PCR; TCRdb's copy has only in-frame clones and lacks some. The data show 120,000 to 150,000 clones, 90% seen once. The genes are TRBV18 and TRBJ1-6; 9 bases fit TRBD1. The input for sequencing was peripheral blood, taken 28 days after the second AZD1222 dose. This receptor was obtained from an adult who received the AZD1222 COVID-19 vaccine. CDR3 nucleotide sequence: TGTGCCAGCTCACCAGAGACAGGGGGTAATTCACCCCTCCACTTT. It specifies CASSPETGGNSPLHF.